The source of this T cell receptor beta chain is a study of technical replicates of blood from four donors. CDR3 length equals 14 residues. Germline V gives CDR1 MGHRA, CDR2 YSYEKL. Trimming pared 0 bases from V and 10 bases from J, leaving 16 bases between. Sequencing used immunoSEQ multiplex PCR; TCRdb keeps in-frame clones, though not all of them. The sample shows under 85,000 clones, 85% to 95% of them seen only once. This chain joins TRBV4-1 and TRBJ2-7, with a tentative D call TRBD2 (6 bases). Sequenced sample: T cells isolated from PBMCs. This TCR came from a human donor in good health. The CDR3 reads CASSQDDGRSYQYF. DNA for the CDR3: TGCGCCAGCAGCCAAGATGATGGGAGGAGTTATCAGTACTTC.